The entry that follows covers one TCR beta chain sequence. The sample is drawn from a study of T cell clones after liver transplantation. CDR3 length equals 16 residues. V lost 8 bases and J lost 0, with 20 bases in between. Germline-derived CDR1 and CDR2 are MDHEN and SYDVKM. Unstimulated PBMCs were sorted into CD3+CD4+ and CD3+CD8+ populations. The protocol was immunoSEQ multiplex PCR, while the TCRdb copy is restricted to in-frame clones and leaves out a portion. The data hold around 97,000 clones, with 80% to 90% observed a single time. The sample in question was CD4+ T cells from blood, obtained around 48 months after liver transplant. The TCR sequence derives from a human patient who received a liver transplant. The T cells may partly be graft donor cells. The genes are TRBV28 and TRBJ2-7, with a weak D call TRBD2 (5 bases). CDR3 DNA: TGTGCCAGCCCCCCCACGGGAAGGGTTAGCTCCTACGAGCAGTACTTC. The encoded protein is CASPPTGRVSSYEQYF.